This T cell receptor beta chain was documented in a study of chemoradiotherapy in HPV16-positive cancers. On the study more broadly: Candidate HPV-specific clones and shared TCR motifs came from a couple of HPV16-positive patients. Study-wide points: During treatment, candidate HPV-specific clones and E7-related motifs expanded in tumor. Better recurrence-free survival went with HPV-responsive T-cell expansion in HPV16-positive patients.

This clone came up a few times. The antigen is not known. Trimming took off 6 bases at V and 0 bases at J, with 15 bases between the two ends. This CDR3 contains 17 residues. Germline CDR1 SNHLY, CDR2 FYNNEI. Samples were taken several times over chemoradiotherapy. Clones were sequenced by immunoSEQ multiplex PCR, and TCRdb holds only the in-frame ones, with some missing. Counted here are about 7,800 clones, roughly two thirds occurring once; the ten biggest clones make up roughly 29%. The V call is TRBV2, the J call TRBJ1-6, with unresolved D. Collection of the sample occurred from a patient who underwent chemoradiotherapy. This receptor was identified in a human donor with HPV-associated anogenital cancer. DNA of the CDR3: TGTGCCAGCAGCTCAGCCCCGACATTCTCCTATAATTCACCCCTCCACTTT. It encodes CASSSAPTFSYNSPLHF.